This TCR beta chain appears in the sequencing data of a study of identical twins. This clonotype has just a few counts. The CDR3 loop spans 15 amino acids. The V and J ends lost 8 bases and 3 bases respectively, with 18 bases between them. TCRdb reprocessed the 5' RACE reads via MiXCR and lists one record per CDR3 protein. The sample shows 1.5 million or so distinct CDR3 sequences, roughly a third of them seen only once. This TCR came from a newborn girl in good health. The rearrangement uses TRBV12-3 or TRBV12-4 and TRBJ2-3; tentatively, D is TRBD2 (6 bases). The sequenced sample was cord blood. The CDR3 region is CASGTTGGTTDTQYF. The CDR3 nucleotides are TGTGCCAGCGGCACAACTGGCGGGACTACAGATACGCAGTATTTT.